Listed here are 9 T cell receptor beta chains from one sample, sequenced in a study of blood T cell repertoires in COVID-19. This table comes from immunoSEQ multiplex PCR, and its TCRdb copy is limited to in-frame clones, with some not included. The table shows about 300,000 clones, with roughly 86% occurring only once. Sequencing was performed on peripheral blood. The receptors shown here come from a woman in her thirties with COVID-19, enrolled during active disease.

V usage is TRBV6-1 and J usage is TRBJ1-5; no firm D call. The CDR3 is 14 residues long. Per germline, CDR1 MNHNS and CDR2 SASEGT. V lost 2 bases to trimming and J lost 3 bases, with 8 bases between them. CDR3 protein: CASSESVANQPQHF. Here the CDR3 DNA reads TGTGCCAGCAGTGAATCAGTTGCCAATCAGCCCCAGCATTTT.

This rearrangement joins TRBV6-2 or TRBV6-3 to TRBJ1-2, with a tentative D call TRBD1 (6 bases). The germline CDR1 and CDR2 sequences are MNHEY and SVGEGT. The ends were cut back, 5 bases at V and 8 bases at J, with 24 bases in the middle. The length of the CDR3 is 16 residues. CDR3 sequence: CASSHKYQTGLEGYTF. In nucleotides, the CDR3 is TGTGCCAGCAGTCACAAGTACCAAACAGGGCTGGAAGGCTACACCTTC.

This chain joins TRBV6-2 or TRBV6-3 and TRBJ2-5, with D perhaps matching TRBD1 (6 bases). The V gene's germline CDR1 is MNHEY and CDR2 SVGEGT. This CDR3 spans 16 amino acids. Trimming took off 6 bases at V and 1 base at J, with 18 bases between the two ends. CDR3 bases: TGTGCCAGCAGCAGGTGGGCAGGGGCCGTCCAAGAGACCCAGTACTTC. It translates to CASSRWAGAVQETQYF.

There are a few counts of this clone. In DNA, the CDR3 is TGTGCCAGCAGTGAATACAGCTTTCGACAGGGACTGAATTCACCCCTCCACTTT. Its protein is CASSEYSFRQGLNSPLHF. The chain carries TRBV2 and TRBJ1-6; 7 positions agree with TRBD1. The CDR3 totals 18 residues. Per germline, CDR1 SNHLY and CDR2 FYNNEI. Losses at the gene ends were 2 bases for V and 7 bases for J; bases not matched to a gene: 14.

The gene calls are TRBV5-1 and TRBJ2-5; possible D gene TRBD1, 5 bases. Per the germline V gene, CDR1 is SGHRS and CDR2 is YFSETQ. This CDR3 spans 13 amino acids. With 4 bases removed from V and 5 bases from J, the gap between germline ends came to 12 bases. The CDR3 loop reads CASSRTPSETQYF. CDR3 bases: TGCGCCAGCAGCAGGACACCGTCGGAGACCCAGTACTTC.

The V gene is TRBV19, the J gene TRBJ2-6; the match to TRBD2 covers 8 bases. Germline lookup yields CDR1 LNHDA and CDR2 SQIVND (reference sequence). Trimming took 5 bases from V and 0 from J; bases not matched to a gene: 9. The CDR3 runs 18 residues. CDR3 bases: TGTGCCAGTAGTGACAGCGGGGGCGCCATCTCTGGGGCCAACGTCCTGACTTTC. Translation gives CASSDSGGAISGANVLTF. The full variable domain, its missing parts supplied by reference TRBV19 and TRBJ2-6, is DGGITQSPKYLFRKEGQNVTLSCEQNLNHDAMYWYRQDPGQGLRLIYYSQIVNDFQKGDIAEGYSVSREKKESFPLTVTSAQKNPTAFYLCASSDSGGAISGANVLTFGAGSRLTVL.

This clone has a handful of counts. The chain combines TRBV10-3 with TRBJ2-1; 8 bases fit TRBD1. This CDR3 contains 15 residues. The J segment lost 4 bases and the V segment lost 9 bases, leaving 11 bases of the junction unmatched. Germline V gene lookup returns CDR1 ENHRY and CDR2 SYGVKD. The CDR3 loop reads CAISGTGVQYNEQFF. DNA of the CDR3: TGTGCCATTTCCGGGACAGGTGTCCAATACAATGAGCAGTTCTTC.

This rearrangement joins TRBV18 to TRBJ2-2; tentative D call: TRBD1 (5 bases). CDR1 and CDR2 (germline): KGHSH, LQKENI. This CDR3 is built from 15 residues. The germline V and J ends were trimmed by 3 bases and 8 bases, with 16 bases remaining between them. Here the CDR3 DNA reads TGTGCCAGCTCACCGACAGTTCCTATGCTGGGGGAGCTGTTTTTT. Translation: CASSPTVPMLGELFF.

This sequence joins TRBV18 and TRBJ2-1, with 9 bases that match TRBD1. Germline V gene sequence: CDR1 KGHSH, CDR2 LQKENI. CDR3 length: 15 residues. J was trimmed by 3 bases and V by 3 bases; bases with no gene match: 3. This CDR3 reads CASSPGTGHYNEQFF. CDR3 bases: TGTGCCAGCTCACCCGGGACAGGGCACTACAATGAGCAGTTCTTC.